The source of this T cell receptor (beta chain) is a study of T-cell reconstitution after alpha-beta-depleted transplantation in children. There are 14 residues in the CDR3. Trimming took 10 bases from V and 7 from J, leaving 22 bases between them. Looked up from germline, CDR1 is LGHNA and CDR2 is YNFKEQ. Unique molecular identifiers tagged the TCRbeta library. Via MiXCR, TCRdb re-called the PCR reads, giving one row per CDR3 protein. The sample records about 500,000 distinct CDR3 sequences, approximately 32% being singletons. This TCR came from a human donor who donated a stem cell graft to a child with aplastic anemia. The J gene is TRBJ2-5, the V gene TRBV4-2; D is unclear. This specimen was PBMCs from the stem cell graft donor, taken from the stem cell graft. CDR3 nucleotides: TGTGCCATGAGCCCCGGGCACCCCTCGTGGACCCAGTACTTC. As protein: CAMSPGHPSWTQYF.